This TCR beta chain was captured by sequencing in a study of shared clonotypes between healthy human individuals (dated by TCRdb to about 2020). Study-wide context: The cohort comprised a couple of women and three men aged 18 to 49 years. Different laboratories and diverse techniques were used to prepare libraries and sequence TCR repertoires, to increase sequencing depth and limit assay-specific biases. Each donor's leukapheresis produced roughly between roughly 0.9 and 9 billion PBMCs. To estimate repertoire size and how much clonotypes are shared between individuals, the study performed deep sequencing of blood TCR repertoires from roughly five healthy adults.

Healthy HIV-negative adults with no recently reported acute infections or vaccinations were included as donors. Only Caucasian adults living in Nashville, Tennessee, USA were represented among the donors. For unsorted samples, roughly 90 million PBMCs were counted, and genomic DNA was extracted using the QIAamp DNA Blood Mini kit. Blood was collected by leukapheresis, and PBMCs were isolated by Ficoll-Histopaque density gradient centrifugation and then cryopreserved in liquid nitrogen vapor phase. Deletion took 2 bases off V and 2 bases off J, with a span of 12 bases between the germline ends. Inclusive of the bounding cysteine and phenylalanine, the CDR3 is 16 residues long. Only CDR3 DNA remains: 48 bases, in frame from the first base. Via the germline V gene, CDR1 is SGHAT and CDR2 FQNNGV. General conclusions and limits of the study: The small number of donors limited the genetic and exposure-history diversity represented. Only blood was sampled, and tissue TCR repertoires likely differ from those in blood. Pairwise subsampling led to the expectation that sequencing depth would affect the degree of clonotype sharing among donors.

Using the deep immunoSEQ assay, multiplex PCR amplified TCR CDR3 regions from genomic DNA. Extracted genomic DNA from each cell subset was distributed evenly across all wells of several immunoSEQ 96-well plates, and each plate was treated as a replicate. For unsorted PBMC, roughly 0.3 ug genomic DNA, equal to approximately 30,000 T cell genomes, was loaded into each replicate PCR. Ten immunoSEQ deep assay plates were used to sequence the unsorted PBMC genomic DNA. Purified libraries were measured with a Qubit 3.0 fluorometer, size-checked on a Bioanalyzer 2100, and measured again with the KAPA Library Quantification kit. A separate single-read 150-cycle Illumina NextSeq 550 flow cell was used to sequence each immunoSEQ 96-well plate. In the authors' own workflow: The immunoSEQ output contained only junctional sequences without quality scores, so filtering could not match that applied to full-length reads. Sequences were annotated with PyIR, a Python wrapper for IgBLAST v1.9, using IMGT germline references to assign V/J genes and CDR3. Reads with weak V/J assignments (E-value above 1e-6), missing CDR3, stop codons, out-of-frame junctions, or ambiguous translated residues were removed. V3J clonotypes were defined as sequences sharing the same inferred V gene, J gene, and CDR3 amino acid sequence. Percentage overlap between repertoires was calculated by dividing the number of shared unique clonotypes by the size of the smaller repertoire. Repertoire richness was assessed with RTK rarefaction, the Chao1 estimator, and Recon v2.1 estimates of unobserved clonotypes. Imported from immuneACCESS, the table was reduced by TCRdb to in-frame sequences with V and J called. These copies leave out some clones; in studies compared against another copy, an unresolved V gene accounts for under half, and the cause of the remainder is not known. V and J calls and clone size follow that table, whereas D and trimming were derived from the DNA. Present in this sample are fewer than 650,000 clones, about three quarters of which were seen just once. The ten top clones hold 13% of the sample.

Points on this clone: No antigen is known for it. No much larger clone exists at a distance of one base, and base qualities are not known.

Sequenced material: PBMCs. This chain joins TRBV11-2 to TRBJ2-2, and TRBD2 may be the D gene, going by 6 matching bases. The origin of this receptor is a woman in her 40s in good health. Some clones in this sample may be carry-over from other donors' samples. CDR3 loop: CASSLMAGSNTGELFF. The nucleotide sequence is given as TGTGCCAGCAGCTTAATGGCGGGATCCAACACCGGGGAGCTGTTTTTT.